This TCR beta chain was documented in a study of T cell repertoires in cytomegalovirus infection. General study results and limits: CMV-specific HLA-C-restricted TCR beta clonotypes dominated the ex vivo response. Cumulative public TCR beta family frequency identified carriers of CMV plus the relevant HLA.

TCRdb called the reads again in MiXCR, with one record for every CDR3 protein. The repertoire holds more than 250,000 distinct CDR3 sequences, 20% to 30% seen once, with roughly 13% in the top ten. This CDR3 region has 14 residues. The V gene's germline CDR1 is SGHTA and CDR2 FQGNSA. V dropped 4 bases and J dropped 1 base, with 10 bases sitting between them. Many counts were recorded for this clonotype. Its antigen is undetermined. The sequence derives from a human donor in good health (CMV status not recorded). Some clones in this sample may be carry-over from other donors' samples. The sample in question was cultured PBMCs, obtained from culture after CMV antigen stimulation. The chain is built from TRBV7-2 and TRBJ2-5; the D gene is possibly TRBD2 (5 bases). The CDR3 DNA reads TGTGCCAGCAGCTCCCAGCGGAGCCAAGAGACCCAGTACTTC. Protein sequence: CASSSQRSQETQYF.